This T cell receptor (beta chain) was observed in a study of Tregs in tolerant kidney transplant recipients. Thawed PBMCs were FACS-sorted into unstimulated CD4+CD25+CD127- regulatory T cells, CD4+CD25- non-regulatory cells, CD4 and CD8 cells. An overnight rest at 37°C with approximately 210 IU/ml IL-2 preceded regulatory T cell sorting from thawed PBMCs. Germline V lookup: CDR1 SNHLY, CDR2 FYNNEI. CDR3 size: 15 residues. V was trimmed by 6 bases and J by 4 bases, leaving 15 bases between them. Clones were sequenced by immunoSEQ multiplex PCR, and TCRdb holds only the in-frame ones, with some missing. Of 75,000 to 85,000 clones in the sample, under 95% are singletons; the top ten hold 0.34%.

V and J are TRBV2 and TRBJ2-2; D remains ambiguous. This sequence was found in a human donor who received a combined kidney and bone marrow transplant. This sample comprised Tregs from blood, obtained before the transplant. CDR3 protein: CASSPGPRITGELFF. The CDR3, as DNA: TGTGCCAGCAGCCCTGGACCACGGATCACCGGGGAGCTGTTTTTT. Full variable domain (rest looked up from reference TRBV2 and TRBJ2-2): EPEVTQTPSHQVTQMGQEVILRCVPISNHLYFYWYRQILGQKVEFLVSFYNNEISEKSEIFDDQFSVERPDGSNFTLKIRSTKLEDSAMYFCASSPGPRITGELFFGEGSRLTVL.